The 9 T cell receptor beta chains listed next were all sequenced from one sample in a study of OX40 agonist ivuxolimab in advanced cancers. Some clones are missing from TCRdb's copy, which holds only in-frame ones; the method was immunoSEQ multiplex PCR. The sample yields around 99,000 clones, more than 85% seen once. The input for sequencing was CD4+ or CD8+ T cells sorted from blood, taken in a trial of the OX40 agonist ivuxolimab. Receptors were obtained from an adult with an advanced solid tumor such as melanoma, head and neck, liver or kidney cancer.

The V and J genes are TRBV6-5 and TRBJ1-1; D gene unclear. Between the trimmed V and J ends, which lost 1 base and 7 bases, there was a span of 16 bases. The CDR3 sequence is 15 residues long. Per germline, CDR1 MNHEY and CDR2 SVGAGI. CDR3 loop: CASSYLNIYSGEAFF. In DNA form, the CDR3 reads TGTGCCAGCAGTTACTTAAACATATATTCGGGTGAAGCTTTCTTT.

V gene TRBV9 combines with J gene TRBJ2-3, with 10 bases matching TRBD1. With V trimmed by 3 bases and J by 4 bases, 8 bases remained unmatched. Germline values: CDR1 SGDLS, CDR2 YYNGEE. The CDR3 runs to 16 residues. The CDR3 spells CASSAYGDRGSDTQYF. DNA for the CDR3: TGTGCCAGCAGCGCGTATGGGGACAGGGGATCAGATACGCAGTATTTT. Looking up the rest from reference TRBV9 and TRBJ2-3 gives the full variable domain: DSGVTQTPKHLITATGQRVTLRCSPRSGDLSVYWYQQSLDQGLQFLIQYYNGEERAKGNILERFSAQQFPDLHSELNLSSLELGDSALYFCASSAYGDRGSDTQYFGPGTRLTVL.

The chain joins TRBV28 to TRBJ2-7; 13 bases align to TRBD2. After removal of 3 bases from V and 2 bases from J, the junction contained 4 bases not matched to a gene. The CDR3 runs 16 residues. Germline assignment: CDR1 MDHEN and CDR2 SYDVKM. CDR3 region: CASSFDGTSGAYEQYF. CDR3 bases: TGTGCCAGCAGTTTTGATGGGACTAGCGGGGCCTACGAGCAGTACTTC.

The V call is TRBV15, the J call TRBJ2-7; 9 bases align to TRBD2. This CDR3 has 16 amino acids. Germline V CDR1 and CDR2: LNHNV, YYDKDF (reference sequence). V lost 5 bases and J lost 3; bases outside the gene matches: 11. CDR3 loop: CATSPLGSGRFYEQYF. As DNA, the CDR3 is TGTGCCACCAGCCCCCTGGGAAGCGGGAGGTTCTACGAGCAGTACTTC.

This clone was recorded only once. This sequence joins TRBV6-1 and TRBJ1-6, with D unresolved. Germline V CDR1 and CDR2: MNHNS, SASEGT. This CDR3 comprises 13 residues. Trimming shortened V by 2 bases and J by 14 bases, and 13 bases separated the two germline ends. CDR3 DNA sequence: TGTGCCAGCAGTGAATGGCGGGGAGAGACCCTCCACTTT. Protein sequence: CASSEWRGETLHF.

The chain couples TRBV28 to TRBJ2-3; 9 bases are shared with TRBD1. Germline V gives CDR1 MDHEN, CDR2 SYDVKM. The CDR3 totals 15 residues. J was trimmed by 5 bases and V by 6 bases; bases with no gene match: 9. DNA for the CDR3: TGTGCCAGCAGGGCCTCTTACAGGGGGCTAGATACGCAGTATTTT. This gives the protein CASRASYRGLDTQYF. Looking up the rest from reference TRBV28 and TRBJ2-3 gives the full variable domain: DVKVTQSSRYLVKRTGEKVFLECVQDMDHENMFWYRQDPGLGLRLIYFSYDVKMKEKGDIPEGYSVSREKKERFSLILESASTNQTSMYLCASRASYRGLDTQYFGPGTRLTVL.

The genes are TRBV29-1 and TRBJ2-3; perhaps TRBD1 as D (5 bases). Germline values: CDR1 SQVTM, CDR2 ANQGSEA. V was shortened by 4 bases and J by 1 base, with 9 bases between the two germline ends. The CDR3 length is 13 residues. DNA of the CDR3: TGCAGCGTTGTTATACAGGGCACAGATACGCAGTATTTT. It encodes CSVVIQGTDTQYF.

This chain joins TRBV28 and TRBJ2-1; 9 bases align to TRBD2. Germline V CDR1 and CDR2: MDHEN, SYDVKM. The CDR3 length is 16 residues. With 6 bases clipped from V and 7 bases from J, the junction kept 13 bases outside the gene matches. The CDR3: CASSARGAGGRNEQFF. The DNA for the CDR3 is TGTGCCAGCAGCGCCCGCGGCGCGGGAGGGCGGAATGAGCAGTTCTTC.

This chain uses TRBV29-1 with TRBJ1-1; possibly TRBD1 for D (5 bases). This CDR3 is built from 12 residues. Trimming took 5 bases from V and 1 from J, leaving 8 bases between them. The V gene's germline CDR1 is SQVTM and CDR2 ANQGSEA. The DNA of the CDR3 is TGCAGCGTTTCGGACAAGAACACTGAAGCTTTCTTT. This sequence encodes CSVSDKNTEAFF.